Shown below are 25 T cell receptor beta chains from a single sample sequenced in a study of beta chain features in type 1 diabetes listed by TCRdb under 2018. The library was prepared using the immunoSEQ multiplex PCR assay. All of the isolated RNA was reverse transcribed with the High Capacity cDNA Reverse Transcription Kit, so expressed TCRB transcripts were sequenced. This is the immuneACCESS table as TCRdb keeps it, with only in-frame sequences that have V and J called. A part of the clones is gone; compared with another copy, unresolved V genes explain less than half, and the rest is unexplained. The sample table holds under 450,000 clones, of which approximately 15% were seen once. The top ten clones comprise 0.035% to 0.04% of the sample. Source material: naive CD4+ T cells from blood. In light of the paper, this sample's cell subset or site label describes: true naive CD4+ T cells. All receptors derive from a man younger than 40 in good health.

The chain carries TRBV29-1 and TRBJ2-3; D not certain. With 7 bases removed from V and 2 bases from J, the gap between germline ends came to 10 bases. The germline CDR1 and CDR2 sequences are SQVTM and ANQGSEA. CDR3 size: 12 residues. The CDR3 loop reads CSGEGYTDTQYF. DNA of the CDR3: TGCAGCGGAGAAGGCTACACAGATACGCAGTATTTT.

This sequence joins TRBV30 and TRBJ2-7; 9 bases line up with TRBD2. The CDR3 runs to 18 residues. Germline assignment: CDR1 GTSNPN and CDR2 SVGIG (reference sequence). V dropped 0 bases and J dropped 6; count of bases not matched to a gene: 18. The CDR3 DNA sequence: TGTGCCTGGAGTGTACGGCTAGCGGGATCTGTTTTATTCTCCGAGCAGTACGTC. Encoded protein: CAWSVRLAGSVLFSEQYV.

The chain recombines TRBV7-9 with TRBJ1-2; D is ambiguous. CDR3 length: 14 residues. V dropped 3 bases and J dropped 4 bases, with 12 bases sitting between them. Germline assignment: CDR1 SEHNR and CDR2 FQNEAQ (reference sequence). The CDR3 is CASSFIGQVYGYTF. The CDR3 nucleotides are TGTGCCAGCAGCTTCATCGGCCAGGTCTATGGCTACACCTTC.

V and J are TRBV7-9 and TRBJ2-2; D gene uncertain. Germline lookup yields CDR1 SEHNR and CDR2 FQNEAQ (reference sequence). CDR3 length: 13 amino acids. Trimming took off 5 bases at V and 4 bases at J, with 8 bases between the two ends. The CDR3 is CASSPSRTGELFF. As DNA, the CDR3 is TGTGCCAGCAGCCCCAGTCGCACCGGGGAGCTGTTTTTT.

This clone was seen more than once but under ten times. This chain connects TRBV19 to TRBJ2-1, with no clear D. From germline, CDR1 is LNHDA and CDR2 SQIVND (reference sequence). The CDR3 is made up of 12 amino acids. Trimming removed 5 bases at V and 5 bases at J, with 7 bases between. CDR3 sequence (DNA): TGTGCCAGTAGTCGAACAGACAATGAGCAGTTCTTC. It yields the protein CASSRTDNEQFF.

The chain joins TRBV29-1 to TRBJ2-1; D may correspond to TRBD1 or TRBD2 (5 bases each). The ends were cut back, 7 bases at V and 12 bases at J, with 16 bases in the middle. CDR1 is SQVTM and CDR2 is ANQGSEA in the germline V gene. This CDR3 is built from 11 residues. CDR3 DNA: TGCAGCGCTTACGGGGCCTCTTGGCAGTTCTTC. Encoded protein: CSAYGASWQFF.

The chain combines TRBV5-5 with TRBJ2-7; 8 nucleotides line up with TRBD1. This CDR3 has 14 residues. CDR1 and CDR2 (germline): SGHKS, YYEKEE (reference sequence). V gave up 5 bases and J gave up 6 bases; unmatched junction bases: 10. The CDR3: CASSRTGFSVEQYV. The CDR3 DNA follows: TGTGCCAGCAGTCGGACAGGGTTCTCCGTCGAGCAGTACGTC.

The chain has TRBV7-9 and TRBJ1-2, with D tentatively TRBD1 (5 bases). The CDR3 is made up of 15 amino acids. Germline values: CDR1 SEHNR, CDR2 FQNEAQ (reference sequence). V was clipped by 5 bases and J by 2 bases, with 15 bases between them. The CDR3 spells CASSRIGAINYGYTF. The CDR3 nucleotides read TGTGCCAGCAGCCGGATCGGGGCAATAAACTATGGCTACACCTTC.

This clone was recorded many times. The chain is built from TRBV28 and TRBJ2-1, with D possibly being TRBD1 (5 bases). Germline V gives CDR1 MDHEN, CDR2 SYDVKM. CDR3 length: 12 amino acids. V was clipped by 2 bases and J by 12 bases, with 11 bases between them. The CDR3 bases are TGTGCCAGCAGTTTAATGCTGCAGGGGCAGTTCTTC. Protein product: CASSLMLQGQFF.

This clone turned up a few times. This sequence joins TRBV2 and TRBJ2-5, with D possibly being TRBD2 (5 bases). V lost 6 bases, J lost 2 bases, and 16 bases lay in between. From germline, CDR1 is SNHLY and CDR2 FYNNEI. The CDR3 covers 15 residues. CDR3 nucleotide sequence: TGTGCCAGCAGCGCTACACTAGGAAGACAAGAGACCCAGTACTTC. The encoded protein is CASSATLGRQETQYF.

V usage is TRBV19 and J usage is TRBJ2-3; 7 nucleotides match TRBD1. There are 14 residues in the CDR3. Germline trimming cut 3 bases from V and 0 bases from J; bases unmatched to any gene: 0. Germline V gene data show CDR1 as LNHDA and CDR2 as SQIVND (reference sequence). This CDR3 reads CASSMTGSTDTQYF. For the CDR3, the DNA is TGTGCCAGTAGTATGACAGGGAGCACAGATACGCAGTATTTT. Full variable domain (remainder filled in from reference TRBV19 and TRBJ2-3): DGGITQSPKYLFRKEGQNVTLSCEQNLNHDAMYWYRQDPGQGLRLIYYSQIVNDFQKGDIAEGYSVSREKKESFPLTVTSAQKNPTAFYLCASSMTGSTDTQYFGPGTRLTVL.

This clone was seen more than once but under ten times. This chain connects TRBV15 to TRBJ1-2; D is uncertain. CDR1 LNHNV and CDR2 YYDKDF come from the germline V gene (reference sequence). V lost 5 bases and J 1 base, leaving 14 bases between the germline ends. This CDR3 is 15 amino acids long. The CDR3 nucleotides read TGTGCCACCAGCGCCGTTCCCGGAATTAACTATGGCTACACCTTC. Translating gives CATSAVPGINYGYTF.

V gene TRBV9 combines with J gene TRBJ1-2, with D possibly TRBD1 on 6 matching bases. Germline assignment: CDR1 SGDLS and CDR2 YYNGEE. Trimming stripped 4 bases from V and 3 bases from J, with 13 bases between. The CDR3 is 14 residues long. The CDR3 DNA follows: TGTGCCAGCAGCACGAACAGGGTTGACTATGGCTACACCTTC. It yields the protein CASSTNRVDYGYTF. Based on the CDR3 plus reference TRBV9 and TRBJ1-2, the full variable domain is DSGVTQTPKHLITATGQRVTLRCSPRSGDLSVYWYQQSLDQGLQFLIQYYNGEERAKGNILERFSAQQFPDLHSELNLSSLELGDSALYFCASSTNRVDYGYTFGSGTRLTVV.

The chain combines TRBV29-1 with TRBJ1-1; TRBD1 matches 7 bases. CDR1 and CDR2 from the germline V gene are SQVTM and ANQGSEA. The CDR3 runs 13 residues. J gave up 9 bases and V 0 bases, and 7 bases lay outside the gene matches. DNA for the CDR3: TGCAGCGTTGAAGACCAACAGGGGCGTCAAGCTTTCTTT. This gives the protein CSVEDQQGRQAFF.

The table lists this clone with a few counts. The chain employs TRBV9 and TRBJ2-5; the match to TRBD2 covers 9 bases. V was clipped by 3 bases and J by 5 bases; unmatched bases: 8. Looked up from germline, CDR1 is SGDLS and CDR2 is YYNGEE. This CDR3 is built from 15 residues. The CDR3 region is CASSGLAGEGETQYF. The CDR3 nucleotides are TGTGCCAGCAGCGGGTTAGCGGGGGAAGGGGAGACCCAGTACTTC. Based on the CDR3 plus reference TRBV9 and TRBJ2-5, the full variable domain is DSGVTQTPKHLITATGQRVTLRCSPRSGDLSVYWYQQSLDQGLQFLIQYYNGEERAKGNILERFSAQQFPDLHSELNLSSLELGDSALYFCASSGLAGEGETQYFGPGTRLLVL.

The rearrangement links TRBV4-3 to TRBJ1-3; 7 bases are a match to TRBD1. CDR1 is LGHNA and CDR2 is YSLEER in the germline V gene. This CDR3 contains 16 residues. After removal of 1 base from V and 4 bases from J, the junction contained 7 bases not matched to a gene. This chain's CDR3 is CASSQGPTGYGNTIYF. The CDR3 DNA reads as TGCGCCAGCAGCCAAGGTCCGACAGGGTACGGAAACACCATATATTTT.

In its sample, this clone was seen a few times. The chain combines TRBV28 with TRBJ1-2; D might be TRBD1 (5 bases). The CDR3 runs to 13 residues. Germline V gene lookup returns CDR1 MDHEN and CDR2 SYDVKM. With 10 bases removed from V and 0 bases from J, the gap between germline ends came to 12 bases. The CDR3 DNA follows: TGTGCCACCCGACCGACAGCTAACTATGGCTACACCTTC. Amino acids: CATRPTANYGYTF.

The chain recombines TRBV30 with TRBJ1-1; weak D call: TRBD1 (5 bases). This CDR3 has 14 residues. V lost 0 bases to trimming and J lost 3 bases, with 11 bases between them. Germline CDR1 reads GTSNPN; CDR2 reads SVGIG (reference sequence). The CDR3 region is CAWSVLGVDTEAFF. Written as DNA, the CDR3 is TGTGCCTGGAGTGTTTTGGGGGTGGACACTGAAGCTTTCTTT.

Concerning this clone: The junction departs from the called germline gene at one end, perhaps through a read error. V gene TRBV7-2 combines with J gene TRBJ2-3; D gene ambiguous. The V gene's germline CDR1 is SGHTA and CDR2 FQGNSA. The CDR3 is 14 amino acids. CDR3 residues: CASSFHWRSVPSLF. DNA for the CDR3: TGTGCCAGCAGCTTCCATTGGCGCTCCGTTCCCTCTCTATTT.

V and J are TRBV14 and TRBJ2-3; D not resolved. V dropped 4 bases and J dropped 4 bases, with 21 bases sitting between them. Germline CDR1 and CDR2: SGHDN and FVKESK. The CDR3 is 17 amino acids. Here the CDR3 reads CASSRRTTVNGADTQYF. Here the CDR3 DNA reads TGTGCCAGCAGCCGTAGGACGACTGTAAATGGGGCAGATACGCAGTATTTT.

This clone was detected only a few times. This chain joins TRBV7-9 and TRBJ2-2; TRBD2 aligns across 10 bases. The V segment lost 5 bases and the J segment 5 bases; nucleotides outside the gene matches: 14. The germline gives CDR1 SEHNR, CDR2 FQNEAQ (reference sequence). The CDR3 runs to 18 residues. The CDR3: CASSKREGQVGRTGELFF. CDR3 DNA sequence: TGTGCCAGCAGCAAGCGGGAGGGCCAGGTTGGTCGGACCGGGGAGCTGTTTTTT. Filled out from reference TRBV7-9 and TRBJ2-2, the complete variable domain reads DTGVSQNPRHKITKRGQNVTFRCDPISEHNRLYWYRQTLGQGPEFLTYFQNEAQLEKSRLLSDRFSAERPKGSFSTLEIQRTEQGDSAMYLCASSKREGQVGRTGELFFGEGSRLTVL.

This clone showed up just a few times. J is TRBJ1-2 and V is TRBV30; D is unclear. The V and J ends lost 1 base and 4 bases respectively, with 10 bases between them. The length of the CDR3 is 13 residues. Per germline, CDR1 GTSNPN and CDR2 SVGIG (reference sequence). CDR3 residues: CAWSAGPSYGYTF. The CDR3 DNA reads TGTGCCTGGAGTGCGGGCCCTTCCTATGGCTACACCTTC.

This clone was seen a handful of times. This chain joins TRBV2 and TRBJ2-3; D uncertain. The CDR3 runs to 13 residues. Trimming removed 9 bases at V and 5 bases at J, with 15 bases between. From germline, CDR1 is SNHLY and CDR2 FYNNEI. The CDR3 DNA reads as TGTGCCAGAAACTTTCGGTATCAAGATACGCAGTATTTT. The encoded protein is CARNFRYQDTQYF. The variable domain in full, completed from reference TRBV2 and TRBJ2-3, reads EPEVTQTPSHQVTQMGQEVILRCVPISNHLYFYWYRQILGQKVEFLVSFYNNEISEKSEIFDDQFSVERPDGSNFTLKIRSTKLEDSAMYFCARNFRYQDTQYFGPGTRLTVL.

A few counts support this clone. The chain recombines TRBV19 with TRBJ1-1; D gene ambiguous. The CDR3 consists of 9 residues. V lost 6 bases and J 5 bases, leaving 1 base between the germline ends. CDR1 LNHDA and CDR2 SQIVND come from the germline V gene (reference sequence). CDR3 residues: CASRTEAFF. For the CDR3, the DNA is TGTGCCAGTAGGACTGAAGCTTTCTTT.

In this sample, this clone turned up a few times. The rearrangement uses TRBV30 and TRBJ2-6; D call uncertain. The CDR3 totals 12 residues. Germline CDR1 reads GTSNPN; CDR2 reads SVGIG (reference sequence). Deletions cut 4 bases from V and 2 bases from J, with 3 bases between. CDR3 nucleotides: TGTGCCTGGACACCTGGGGCCAACGTCCTGACTTTC. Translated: CAWTPGANVLTF.